These 6 T cell receptor beta chains came from one sample sequenced in a study of blood T cell repertoires in COVID-19. Clones were read by immunoSEQ multiplex PCR, and TCRdb kept only the in-frame ones, dropping some. The sample contains 400,000 or so clones, roughly 90% of which appear only once. The sequenced sample was PBMCs or T cells enriched from blood (not recorded which). The receptors stem from a woman aged 40 to 50 with acute COVID-19.

The chain links TRBV3-1 (or the pseudogene TRBV3-2) to TRBJ1-6; D is uncertain. This CDR3 is built from 13 residues. Germline V gene data show CDR1 as LGHDT and CDR2 as YNNKEL (reference sequence). V shed 3 bases and J shed 4 bases, with 4 bases lying between them. The CDR3 protein is CASSQSYNSPLHF. In nucleotides, the CDR3 is TGTGCCAGCAGCCAGAGTTATAATTCACCCCTCCACTTT.

CDR3 residues: CATLEGSGNTIYF. The CDR3 DNA follows: TGTGCCACCCTAGAAGGGAGTGGAAACACCATATATTTT. This sequence joins TRBV10-3 and TRBJ1-3; D unclear. This CDR3 is 13 amino acids long. V lost 10 bases, J lost 3 bases, and 13 bases lay in between. Germline V gene data show CDR1 as ENHRY and CDR2 as SYGVKD.

J is TRBJ2-2 and V is TRBV9; 7 bases align to TRBD2. Per the germline V gene, CDR1 is SGDLS and CDR2 is YYNGEE. V shed 5 bases and J 3 bases; nucleotides not matched to a gene: 10. The CDR3 contains 16 residues. CDR3 protein: CASSLPSGVDTGELFF. DNA for the CDR3: TGTGCCAGCAGTCTCCCGAGCGGGGTGGACACCGGGGAGCTGTTTTTT.

The CDR3 here is CASSPGHATFNTEAFF. In DNA, the CDR3 is TGTGCCAGCTCACCAGGACATGCGACGTTTAACACTGAAGCTTTCTTT. The chain is built from TRBV18 and TRBJ1-1, with D maybe TRBD1 (5 bases). V was cut by 2 bases and J by 2 bases, with 15 bases left in between. CDR1 is KGHSH and CDR2 is LQKENI in the germline V gene. The CDR3 extends over 16 amino acids.

This sequence joins TRBV2 and TRBJ1-4, with a weak D call TRBD1 (6 bases). The V gene's germline CDR1 is SNHLY and CDR2 FYNNEI. The CDR3 runs 12 residues. Trimming removed 5 bases from V and 11 bases from J, with 12 bases in between. For the CDR3, the DNA is TGTGCCAGCAGTCTACAGGGAGGGAAACTGTTTTTT. Protein product: CASSLQGGKLFF.

V is TRBV9 and J is TRBJ1-2, with 8 nucleotides matching TRBD1. CDR3 length: 15 amino acids. The ends lost 6 bases at V and 3 bases at J; junction bases unmatched: 10. CDR1 is SGDLS, CDR2 YYNGEE, per germline. CDR3 in amino acids: CASTRLQGVDYGYTF. The CDR3 DNA reads as TGTGCCAGCACCCGCCTACAGGGGGTCGACTATGGCTACACCTTC.